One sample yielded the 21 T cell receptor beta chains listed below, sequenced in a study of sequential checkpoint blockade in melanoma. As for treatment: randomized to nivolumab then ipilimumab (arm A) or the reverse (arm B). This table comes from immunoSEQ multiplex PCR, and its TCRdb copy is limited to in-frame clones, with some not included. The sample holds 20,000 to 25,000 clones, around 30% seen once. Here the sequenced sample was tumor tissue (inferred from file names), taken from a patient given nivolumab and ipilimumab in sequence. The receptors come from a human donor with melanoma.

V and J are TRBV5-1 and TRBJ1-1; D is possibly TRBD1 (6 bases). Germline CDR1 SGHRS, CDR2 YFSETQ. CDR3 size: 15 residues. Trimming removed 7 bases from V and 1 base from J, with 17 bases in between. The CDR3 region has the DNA TGCGCCAGCCCCCACCCGACAGGTCGGAACACTGAAGCTTTCTTT. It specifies CASPHPTGRNTEAFF.

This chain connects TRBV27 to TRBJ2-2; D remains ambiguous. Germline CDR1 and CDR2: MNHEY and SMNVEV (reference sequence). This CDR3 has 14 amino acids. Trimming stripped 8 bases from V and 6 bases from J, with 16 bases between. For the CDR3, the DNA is TGTGCCAGCCTACCCGGGTTCCCCCCCGGGGAGCTGTTTTTT. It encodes CASLPGFPPGELFF.

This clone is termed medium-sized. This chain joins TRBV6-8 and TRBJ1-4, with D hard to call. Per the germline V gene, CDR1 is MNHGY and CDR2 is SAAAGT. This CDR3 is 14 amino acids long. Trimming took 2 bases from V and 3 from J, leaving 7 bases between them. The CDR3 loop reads CASSYGEANEKLFF. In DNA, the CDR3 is TGTGCCAGCAGTTACGGGGAGGCTAATGAAAAACTGTTTTTT.

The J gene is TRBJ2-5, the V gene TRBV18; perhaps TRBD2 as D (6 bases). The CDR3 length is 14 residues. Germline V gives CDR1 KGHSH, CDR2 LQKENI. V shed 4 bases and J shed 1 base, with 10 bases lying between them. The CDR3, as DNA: TGTGCCAGCTCACTGGTGGGGGGCCAAGAGACCCAGTACTTC. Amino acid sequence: CASSLVGGQETQYF.

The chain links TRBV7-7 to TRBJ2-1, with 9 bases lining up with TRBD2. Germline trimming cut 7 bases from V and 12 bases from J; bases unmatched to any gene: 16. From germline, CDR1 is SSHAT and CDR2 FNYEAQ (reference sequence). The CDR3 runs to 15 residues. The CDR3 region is CASTRGLAGQTGQFF. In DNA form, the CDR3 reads TGTGCCAGCACGCGGGGCCTAGCGGGACAAACAGGGCAGTTCTTC.

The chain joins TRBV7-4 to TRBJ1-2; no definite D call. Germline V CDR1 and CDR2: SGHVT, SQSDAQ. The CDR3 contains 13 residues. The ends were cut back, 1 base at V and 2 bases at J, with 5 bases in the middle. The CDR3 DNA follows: TGTGCCAGCAGCTTAGGGTTCAACTATGGCTACACCTTC. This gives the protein CASSLGFNYGYTF.

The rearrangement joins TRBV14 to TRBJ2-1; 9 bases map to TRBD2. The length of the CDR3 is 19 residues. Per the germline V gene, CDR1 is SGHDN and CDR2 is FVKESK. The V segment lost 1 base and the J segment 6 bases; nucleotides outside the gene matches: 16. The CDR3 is CASSQGTGWRTSVINEQFF. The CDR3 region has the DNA TGTGCCAGCAGCCAAGGAACTGGGTGGAGGACTAGCGTAATCAATGAGCAGTTCTTC. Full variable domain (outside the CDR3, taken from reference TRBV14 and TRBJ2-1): EAGVTQFPSHSVIEKGQTVTLRCDPISGHDNLYWYRRVMGKEIKFLLHFVKESKQDESGMPNNRFLAERTGGTYSTLKVQPAELEDSGVYFCASSQGTGWRTSVINEQFFGPGTRLTVL.

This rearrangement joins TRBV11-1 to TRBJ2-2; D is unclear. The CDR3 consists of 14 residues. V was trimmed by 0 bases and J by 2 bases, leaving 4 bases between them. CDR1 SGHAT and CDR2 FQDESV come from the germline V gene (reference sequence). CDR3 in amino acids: CASSLAPNTGELFF. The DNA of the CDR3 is TGTGCCAGCAGCTTAGCGCCTAACACCGGGGAGCTGTTTTTT.

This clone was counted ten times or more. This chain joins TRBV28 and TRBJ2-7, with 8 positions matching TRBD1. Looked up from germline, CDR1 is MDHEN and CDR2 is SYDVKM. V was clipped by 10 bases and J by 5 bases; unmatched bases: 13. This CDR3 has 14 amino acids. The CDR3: CANLGDRTSHEQYF. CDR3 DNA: TGTGCCAACCTCGGGGACAGGACCTCACACGAGCAGTACTTC.

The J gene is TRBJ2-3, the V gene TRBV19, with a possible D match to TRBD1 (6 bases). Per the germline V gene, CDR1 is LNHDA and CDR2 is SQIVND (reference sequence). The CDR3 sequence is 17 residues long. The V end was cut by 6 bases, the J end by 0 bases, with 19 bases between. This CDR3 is CASRKWDGQGSTDTQYF. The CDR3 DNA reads TGTGCCAGTAGGAAATGGGACGGGCAGGGGAGCACAGATACGCAGTATTTT. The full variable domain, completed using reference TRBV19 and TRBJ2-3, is DGGITQSPKYLFRKEGQNVTLSCEQNLNHDAMYWYRQDPGQGLRLIYYSQIVNDFQKGDIAEGYSVSREKKESFPLTVTSAQKNPTAFYLCASRKWDGQGSTDTQYFGPGTRLTVL.

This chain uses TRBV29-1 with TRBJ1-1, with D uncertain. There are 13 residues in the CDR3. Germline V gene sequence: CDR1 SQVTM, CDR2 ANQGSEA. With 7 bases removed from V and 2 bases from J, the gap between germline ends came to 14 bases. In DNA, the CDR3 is TGCAGCGCCGACGGGTTAGGAAACACTGAAGCTTTCTTT. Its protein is CSADGLGNTEAFF.

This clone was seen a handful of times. CDR3 in DNA: TGTGCCAGCAGCTTGGATTCAGTAATGAACACTGAAGCTTTCTTT. Its protein is CASSLDSVMNTEAFF. The V call is TRBV11-3, the J call TRBJ1-1; D call uncertain. Germline V lookup: CDR1 SGHNT, CDR2 YENEEA. The CDR3 is made up of 15 amino acids. V was pared by 3 bases and J by 0 bases, with 11 bases between.

The CDR3 coding sequence is TGTGCCAGCAGCTTAGGAGGGATCAAGACGGACGAGCAGTACTTC. Its protein is CASSLGGIKTDEQYF. The chain has TRBV11-3 and TRBJ2-7; D possibly corresponds to TRBD2 (5 bases). Trimming pared 1 base from V and 5 bases from J, leaving 15 bases between. This CDR3 spans 15 amino acids. CDR1 is SGHNT and CDR2 is YENEEA in the germline V gene.

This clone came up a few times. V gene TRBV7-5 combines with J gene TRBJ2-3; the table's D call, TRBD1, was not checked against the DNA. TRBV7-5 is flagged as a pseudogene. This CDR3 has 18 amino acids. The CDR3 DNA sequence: TGTGCCAGCAGCTTAGAGGTCTCGTGGCGGACAACCACAGATACGCAGTATTTT. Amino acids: CASSLEVSWRTTTDTQYF.

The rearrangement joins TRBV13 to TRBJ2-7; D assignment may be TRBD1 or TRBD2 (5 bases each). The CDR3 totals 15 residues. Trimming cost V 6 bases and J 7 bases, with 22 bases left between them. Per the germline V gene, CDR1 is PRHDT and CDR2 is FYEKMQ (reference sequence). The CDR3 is CASSEKWDGVGEQYF. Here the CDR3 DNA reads TGTGCCAGCAGTGAAAAATGGGACGGAGTAGGGGAGCAGTACTTC.

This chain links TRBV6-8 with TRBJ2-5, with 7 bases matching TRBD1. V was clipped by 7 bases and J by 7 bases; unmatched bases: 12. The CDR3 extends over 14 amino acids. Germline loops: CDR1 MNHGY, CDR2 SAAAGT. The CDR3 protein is CASTGDSLGGTQYF. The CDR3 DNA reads TGTGCCAGCACTGGGGACAGCCTCGGAGGGACCCAGTACTTC.

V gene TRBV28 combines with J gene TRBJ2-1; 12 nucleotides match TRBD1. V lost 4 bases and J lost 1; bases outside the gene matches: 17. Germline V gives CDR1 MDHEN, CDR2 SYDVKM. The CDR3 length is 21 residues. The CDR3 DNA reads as TGTGCCAGCAGTTCTATACACGCGGGACAGGGGGCATCGATGTCCTACAATGAGCAGTTCTTC. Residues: CASSSIHAGQGASMSYNEQFF.

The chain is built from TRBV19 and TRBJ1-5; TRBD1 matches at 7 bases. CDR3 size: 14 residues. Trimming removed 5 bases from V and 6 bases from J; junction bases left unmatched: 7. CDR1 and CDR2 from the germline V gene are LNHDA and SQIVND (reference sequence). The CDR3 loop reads CASSPTGLGQPQHF. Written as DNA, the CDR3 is TGTGCCAGTAGTCCGACAGGGCTAGGTCAGCCCCAGCATTTT.

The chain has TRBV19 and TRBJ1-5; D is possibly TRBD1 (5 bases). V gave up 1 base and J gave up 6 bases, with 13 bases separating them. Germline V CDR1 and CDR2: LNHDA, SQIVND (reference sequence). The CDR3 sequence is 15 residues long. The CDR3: CASSIVEGMGQPQHF. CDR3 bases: TGTGCCAGTAGTATAGTGGAGGGGATGGGTCAGCCCCAGCATTTT.

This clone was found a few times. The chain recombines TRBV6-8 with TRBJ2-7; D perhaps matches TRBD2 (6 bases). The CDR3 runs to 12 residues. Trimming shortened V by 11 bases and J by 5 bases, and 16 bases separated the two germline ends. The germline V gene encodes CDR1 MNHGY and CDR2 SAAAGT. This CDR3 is CAAALARDEQYF. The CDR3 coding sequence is TGTGCCGCAGCACTAGCAAGGGACGAGCAGTACTTC.

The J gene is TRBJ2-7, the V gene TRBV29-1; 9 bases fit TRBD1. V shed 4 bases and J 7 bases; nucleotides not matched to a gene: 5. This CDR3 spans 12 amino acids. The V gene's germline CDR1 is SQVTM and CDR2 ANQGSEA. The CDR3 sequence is CSVGTGAGEQYF. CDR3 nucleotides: TGCAGCGTTGGGACAGGGGCGGGGGAGCAGTACTTC.